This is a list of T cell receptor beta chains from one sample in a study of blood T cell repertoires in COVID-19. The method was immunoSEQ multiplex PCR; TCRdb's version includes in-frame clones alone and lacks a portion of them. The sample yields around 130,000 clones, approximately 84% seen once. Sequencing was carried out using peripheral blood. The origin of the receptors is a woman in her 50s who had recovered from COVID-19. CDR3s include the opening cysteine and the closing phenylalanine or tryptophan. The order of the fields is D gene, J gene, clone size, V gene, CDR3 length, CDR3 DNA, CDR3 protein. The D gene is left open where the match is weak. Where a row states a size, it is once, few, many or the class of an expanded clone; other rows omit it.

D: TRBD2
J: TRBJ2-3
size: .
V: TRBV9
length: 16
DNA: TGTGCCAGCAGCACTCGTAGCGGGGGGGCCACAGATACGCAGTATTTT
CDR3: CASSTRSGGATDTQYF

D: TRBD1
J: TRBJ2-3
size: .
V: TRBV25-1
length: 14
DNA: TGTGCCAGCAGACGGCAGGGGGCGGAAGATACGCAGTATTTT
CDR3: CASRRQGAEDTQYF

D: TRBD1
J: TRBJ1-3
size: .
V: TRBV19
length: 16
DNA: TGTGCCAGTAGTATAGTTAAGGGGGCGGCTGGAAACACCATATATTTT
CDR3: CASSIVKGAAGNTIYF

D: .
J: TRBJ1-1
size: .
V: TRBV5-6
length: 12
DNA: TGTGCCAGCAGCTTGGAGCTCGGTGAAGCTTTCTTT
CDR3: CASSLELGEAFF

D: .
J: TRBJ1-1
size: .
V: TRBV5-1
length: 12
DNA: TGCGCCAGCAGCCTAAAGAGCACTGAAGCTTTCTTT
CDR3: CASSLKSTEAFF

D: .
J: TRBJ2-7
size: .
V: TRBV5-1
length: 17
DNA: TGCGCCAGCAGCTTGACAGGGTCCCACGAACCCTCCTACGAGCAGTACTTC
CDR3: CASSLTGSHEPSYEQYF

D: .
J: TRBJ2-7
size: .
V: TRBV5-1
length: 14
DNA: TGCGCCAGCAGTTCCACAGGAGTGCTCAACGAGCAGTACTTC
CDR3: CASSSTGVLNEQYF

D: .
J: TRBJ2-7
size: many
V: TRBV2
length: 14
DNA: TGTGCCAGCAGTGCCCAGGGAGGTAGCTACGAGCAGTACTTC
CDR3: CASSAQGGSYEQYF

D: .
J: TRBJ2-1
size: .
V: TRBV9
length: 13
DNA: TGTGCCAGCAGCGTAGGACTGTCGCATGAGCAGTTCTTC
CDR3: CASSVGLSHEQFF

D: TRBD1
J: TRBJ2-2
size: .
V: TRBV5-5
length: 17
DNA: TGTGCCAGCAGCTTGGTCCGGGACAGCAGAAACACCGGGGAGCTGTTTTTT
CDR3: CASSLVRDSRNTGELFF

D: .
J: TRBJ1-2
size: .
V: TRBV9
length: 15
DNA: TGTGCCAGCAGCGTTTATTCTCGGGGGGAGGTTGGCTACACCTTC
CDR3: CASSVYSRGEVGYTF

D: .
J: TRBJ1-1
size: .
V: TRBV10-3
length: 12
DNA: TGTGCCATAAGACAGGCGAACACTGAAGCTTTCTTT
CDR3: CAIRQANTEAFF

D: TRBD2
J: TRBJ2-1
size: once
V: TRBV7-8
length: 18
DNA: TGTGCCAGCAGCCTAGGACTAGCGGGAGGGCTCTCCTACAATGAGCAGTTCTTC
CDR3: CASSLGLAGGLSYNEQFF

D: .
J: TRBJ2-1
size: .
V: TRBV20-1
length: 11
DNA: TGCAGTGCTGCTCTAGTCAATGAGCAGTTCTTC
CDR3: CSAALVNEQFF

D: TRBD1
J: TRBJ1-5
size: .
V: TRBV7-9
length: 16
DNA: TGTGCCAGCAGCTCCGGGACAGGGGGTCGCAATCAGCCCCAGCATTTT
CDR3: CASSSGTGGRNQPQHF

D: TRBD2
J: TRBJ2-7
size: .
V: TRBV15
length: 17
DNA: TGTGCCACCAACAAGGGAGGTCCGGGACTAGCTGCCTACGAGCAGTACTTC
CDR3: CATNKGGPGLAAYEQYF

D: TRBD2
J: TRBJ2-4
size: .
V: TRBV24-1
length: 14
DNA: TGTGCCACCAGTGATCCCCGGAGGACTAGCTTCCAGTACTTC
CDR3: CATSDPRRTSFQYF

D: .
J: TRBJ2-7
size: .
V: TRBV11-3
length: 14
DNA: TGTGCCAGCAGCTTAGTTCCTAGCTCCTACGAGCAGTACTTC
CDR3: CASSLVPSSYEQYF

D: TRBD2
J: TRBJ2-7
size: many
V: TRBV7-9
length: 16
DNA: TGTGCCAGCAGTCCGGGACTAGCGTTTCCCTCCTACGAGCAGTACTTC
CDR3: CASSPGLAFPSYEQYF

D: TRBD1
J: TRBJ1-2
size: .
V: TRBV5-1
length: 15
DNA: TGCGCCAGCAGTCTTACAGGGGGGAGTAACTATGGCTACACCTTC
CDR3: CASSLTGGSNYGYTF

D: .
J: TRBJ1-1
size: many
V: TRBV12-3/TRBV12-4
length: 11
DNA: TGTGCCAGCAGCCTTAGGGGCCCAGCTTTCTTT
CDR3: CASSLRGPAFF

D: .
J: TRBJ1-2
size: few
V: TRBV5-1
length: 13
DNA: TGCGCCAGCAGCTTGGTACAACGAAACGGCTACACCTTC
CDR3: CASSLVQRNGYTF

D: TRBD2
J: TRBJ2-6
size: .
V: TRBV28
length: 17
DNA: TGTGCCAGCACCAAGACTAGCGGGAGGCTTGGGGCCAACGTCCTGACTTTC
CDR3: CASTKTSGRLGANVLTF

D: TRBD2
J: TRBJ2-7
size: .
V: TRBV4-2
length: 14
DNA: TGTGCCAGCAGCCGGACTAGCGGTAACTACGAGCAGTACTTC
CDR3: CASSRTSGNYEQYF

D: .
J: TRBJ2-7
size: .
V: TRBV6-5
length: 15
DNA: TGTGCCAGCAGCGGGCCTGGGGGGTTAAGGTACGAGCAGTACTTC
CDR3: CASSGPGGLRYEQYF

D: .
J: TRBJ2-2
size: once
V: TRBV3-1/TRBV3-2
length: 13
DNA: TGTGCCAGCACCAGAGGTCGTTCCGGGGAGCTGTTTTTT
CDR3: CASTRGRSGELFF

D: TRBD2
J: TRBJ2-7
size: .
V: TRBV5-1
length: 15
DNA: TGCGCCAGCAGCTTTCGCGGTAGCGGGGTACACGAGCAGTACTTC
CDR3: CASSFRGSGVHEQYF

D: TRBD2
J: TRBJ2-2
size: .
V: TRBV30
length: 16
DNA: TGTGCCTGGAGTATTTTTAGCGGGAGCCCCACCGGGGAGCTGTTTTTT
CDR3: CAWSIFSGSPTGELFF

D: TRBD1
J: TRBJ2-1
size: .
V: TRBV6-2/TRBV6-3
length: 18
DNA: TGTGCCAGCAGTTACGCCCGGGGAAGGACAGGGGGGCGGAATGAGCAGTTCTTC
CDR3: CASSYARGRTGGRNEQFF

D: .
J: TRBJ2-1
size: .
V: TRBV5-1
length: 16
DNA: TGCGCCAGCAGCTTGAGCGCCAAGGGTGGAGGCGATGAGCAGTTCTTC
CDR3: CASSLSAKGGGDEQFF

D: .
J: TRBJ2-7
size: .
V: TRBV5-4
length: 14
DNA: TGTGCCAGCAGCTCGCCGTCAAACCCCGGCGAGCAGTACTTC
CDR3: CASSSPSNPGEQYF